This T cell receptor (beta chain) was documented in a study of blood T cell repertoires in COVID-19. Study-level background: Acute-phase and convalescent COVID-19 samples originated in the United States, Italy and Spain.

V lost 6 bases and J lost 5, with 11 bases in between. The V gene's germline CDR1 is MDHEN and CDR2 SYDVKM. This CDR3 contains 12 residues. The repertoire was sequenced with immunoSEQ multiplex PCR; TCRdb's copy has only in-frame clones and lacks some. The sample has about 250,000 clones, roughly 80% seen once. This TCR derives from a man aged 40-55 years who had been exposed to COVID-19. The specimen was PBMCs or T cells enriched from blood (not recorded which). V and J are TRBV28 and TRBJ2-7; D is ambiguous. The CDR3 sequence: CASSQSPDEQYF. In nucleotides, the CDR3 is TGTGCCAGCAGCCAGTCCCCCGACGAGCAGTACTTC.